Included here is one TCR beta chain sequence, with context. These data belong to a study of blood T cell repertoires in COVID-19. Background on the study: Researchers got acute and convalescent COVID-19 samples from the United States, Italy and Spain. The analysed material was cDNA or gDNA that came from T cells, B-cell-depleted T cells, or PBMCs.

This table comes from immunoSEQ multiplex PCR, and its TCRdb copy is limited to in-frame clones, with some not included. Counted here are 150,000 to 200,000 clones, around 87% occurring once; the ten biggest clones make up less than 3%. V was cut by 8 bases and J by 3 bases, with 14 bases left in between. CDR3 length: 13 amino acids. Germline V lookup: CDR1 SNHLY, CDR2 FYNNEI. This sequence originates from a man aged 40-49 years with active or convalescent COVID-19. V and J are TRBV2 and TRBJ2-7; TRBD1 might be the D (5 bases). Sequenced input: peripheral blood. This CDR3 reads CASGVQENYEQYF. As DNA, the CDR3 is TGTGCCAGCGGCGTACAGGAAAACTACGAGCAGTACTTC. Supplemented by reference TRBV2 and TRBJ2-7, the full variable domain reads EPEVTQTPSHQVTQMGQEVILRCVPISNHLYFYWYRQILGQKVEFLVSFYNNEISEKSEIFDDQFSVERPDGSNFTLKIRSTKLEDSAMYFCASGVQENYEQYFGPGTRLTVT.